These T cell receptor beta chains were read from a single sample in a study of Graves' ophthalmopathy and Graves' hyperthyroidism. TCRdb used MiXCR to reprocess the multiplex PCR reads, holding one entry per CDR3 protein. The sample lists 150,000 to 200,000 distinct CDR3 sequences, over 35% seen once, with under 7% in the top ten. Sequencing was performed on peripheral blood. These receptors were collected from a woman aged 40 to 50 with Graves' ophthalmopathy. CDR3s include the opening cysteine and the closing phenylalanine or tryptophan. A D gene is named only where the DNA matches it firmly. Clone size, where shown, is once, few, many, or a class for clones that have expanded.

j_call d_call clone_size v_call cdr3_aa cdr3_nt
TRBJ1-1 - many TRBV6-5 CASSISESNTEAFF TGTGCCAGCAGTATTTCCGAGTCGAACACTGAAGCTTTCTTT
TRBJ1-1 TRBD1 many TRBV10-3 CAISDDRAGTEAFF TGTGCCATCAGTGATGACAGGGCGGGCACTGAAGCTTTCTTT
TRBJ2-5 TRBD2 many TRBV4-2 CASSQGEAGGEETQYF TGTGCCAGCAGCCAAGGGGAAGCGGGGGGGGAAGAGACCCAGTACTTC
TRBJ2-5 - many TRBV6-5 CASEGGWTQYF TGTGCCAGCGAAGGCGGGTGGACCCAGTACTTC
TRBJ2-7 - - TRBV12-3/TRBV12-4 CASSFHGPYEQYF TGTGCCAGCAGTTTCCACGGACCCTACGAGCAGTACTTC
TRBJ2-7 TRBD1 many TRBV6-5 CASSFGTGLAEQYF TGTGCCAGCAGTTTCGGGACAGGGTTGGCCGAGCAGTACTTC
TRBJ1-2 TRBD1 many TRBV18 CASSPSTSTGGGNGYTF TGTGCCAGCTCACCTTCCACTTCGACAGGGGGCGGCAATGGCTACACCTTC
TRBJ1-5 - - TRBV12-3/TRBV12-4 CASSFRGTGHQPQHF TGTGCCAGCAGTTTCCGGGGGACCGGGCATCAGCCCCAGCATTTT
TRBJ2-5 TRBD2 many TRBV7-3 CASSSSGGPKETQYF TGTGCCAGCAGCTCGAGCGGGGGGCCTAAAGAGACCCAGTACTTC
TRBJ1-2 - many TRBV27 CASSRGSRGYGYTF TGTGCCAGCAGTCGGGGATCTAGGGGCTATGGCTACACCTTC
TRBJ2-2 - few TRBV12-3/TRBV12-4 CASSLIGVNTGELFF TGTGCCAGCAGTTTAATCGGGGTGAACACCGGGGAGCTGTTTTTT
TRBJ2-5 - many TRBV28 CASSTGTEQETQYF TGTGCCAGCAGTACCGGGACTGAACAAGAGACCCAGTACTTC
TRBJ1-5 - - TRBV10-2 CASSVSDPLNQPQHF TGCGCCAGCAGTGTTTCAGATCCGCTAAATCAGCCCCAGCATTTT
TRBJ2-4 - many TRBV20-1 CSAPWILAKNIQYF TGCAGTGCCCCGTGGATACTAGCCAAAAACATTCAGTACTTC
TRBJ1-2 - few TRBV15 CATSEGASYGYTF TGTGCCACCAGCGAAGGGGCCTCCTATGGCTACACCTTC
TRBJ1-2 TRBD1 many TRBV27 CASSFFGQGGNYGYTF TGTGCCAGCAGCTTTTTTGGACAGGGGGGCAACTATGGCTACACCTTC
TRBJ2-5 TRBD2 - TRBV7-2 CASSLTSGGGETQYF TGTGCCAGCAGCCTAACTAGCGGAGGGGGGGAGACCCAGTACTTC
TRBJ1-1 - - TRBV6-2/TRBV6-3 CASSYSRVLVNTEAFF TGTGCCAGCAGTTACTCGAGGGTCTTGGTGAACACTGAAGCTTTCTTT
TRBJ2-7 TRBD2 - TRBV28 CASSIPVGGSYEQYF TGTGCCAGCAGTATTCCGGTGGGGGGGTCCTACGAGCAGTACTTC
TRBJ1-3 - - TRBV7-3 CASSSVVGNTIYF TGTGCCAGCAGCTCGGTGGTTGGAAACACCATATATTTT
TRBJ1-6 - many TRBV7-9 CASSLIRSYNSPLHF TGTGCCAGCAGCTTAATCCGCTCCTATAATTCACCCCTCCACTTT
TRBJ1-1 - many TRBV5-1 CASSLESARGEAFF TGCGCCAGCAGCTTGGAAAGCGCCAGGGGTGAAGCTTTCTTT
TRBJ2-7 - many TRBV4-1 CASSHGQLSYEQYF TGCGCCAGCAGCCACGGACAGCTCTCCTACGAGCAGTACTTC
TRBJ1-2 - - TRBV28 CASSFDRPYGYTF TGTGCCAGCAGTTTCGACAGACCCTATGGCTACACCTTC
TRBJ2-5 - - TRBV20-1 CSAREGAKTQYF TGCAGTGCTAGGGAGGGGGCGAAGACCCAGTACTTC
TRBJ2-5 - - TRBV7-8 CASTPTPRAETQYF TGTGCCAGCACCCCCACCCCCCGTGCCGAGACCCAGTACTTC
TRBJ2-7 - many TRBV12-3/TRBV12-4 CASSFGGVVLEQHF TGTGCCAGCAGCTTCGGTGGGGTGGTCCTCGAGCAGCACTTC
TRBJ2-5 - many TRBV4-2 CASSQTSLSQETQYF TGTGCCAGCAGCCAAACGTCACTCAGCCAAGAGACCCAGTACTTC
TRBJ1-6 - many TRBV6-2/TRBV6-3 CASRGPTPNSPLHF TGTGCCTCTAGGGGCCCTACCCCTAATTCACCCCTCCACTTT
TRBJ1-2 - - TRBV6-1 CASTGSAYGYTF TGTGCCAGCACAGGGTCAGCCTATGGCTACACCTTC
TRBJ2-6 - many TRBV3-1 CASSQENQGANVLTF TGTGCCAGCAGCCAAGAGAATCAAGGGGCCAACGTCCTGACTTTC
TRBJ2-7 - - TRBV28 CASSRVGGRSYEQYF TGTGCCAGCAGCCGTGTTGGGGGTCGCTCCTACGAGCAGTACTTC
TRBJ2-2 TRBD2 many TRBV20-1 CSARDPSGSGTGELFF TGCAGTGCTAGAGATCCTAGCGGGAGTGGGACCGGGGAGCTGTTTTTT
TRBJ2-7 TRBD2 - TRBV6-1 CASSDKAGGSYEQYF TGTGCCAGCAGTGATAAGGCGGGGGGATCCTACGAGCAGTACTTC
TRBJ2-3 TRBD2 - TRBV2 CASTFSGGTDTQYF TGTGCCAGCACCTTTAGCGGGGGGACAGATACGCAGTATTTT
TRBJ2-7 TRBD2 many TRBV13 CASSRGGSEQYF TGTGCCAGCAGCCGCGGGGGGAGCGAGCAGTACTTC